The clone carrying this T cell receptor (beta chain) was seen many times. The time point: sample taken at primary tumor resection. MiXCR, run by TCRdb on the 5' RACE reads, gives a single entry per CDR3 protein. The repertoire has about 45,000 distinct CDR3 sequences, 6.8% of them found once; the top ten carry around 45%. The sample belongs to a study of spatial heterogeneity in lung cancer. CDR1 DFQATT and CDR2 SNEGSKA come from the germline V gene (reference sequence). The CDR3 is 15 amino acids. V lost 3 bases, J lost 6 bases, and 8 bases stayed unmatched. This clonotype was obtained from a female donor with early-stage non-small cell lung cancer. The V gene is TRBV20-1, the J gene TRBJ1-6, with 7 bases that match TRBD1. Sequences were derived from PBMCs, sampled at surgery. This CDR3 is CSARKPDRVNSPLHF. The CDR3, as DNA: TGCAGTGCTAGGAAACCAGACAGGGTTAATTCACCCCTCCACTTT.